Listed below are T cell receptor beta chains from one sample, sequenced in a study of shared clonotypes between healthy human individuals. TCRdb's table, derived via immunoSEQ multiplex PCR, lists solely in-frame clones and lacks some. Of around 2,000,000 clones listed, roughly 95% are singletons. The sample taken for sequencing was naive CD8+ T cells sorted from blood. The origin of the receptors is a man aged 18-30 years in good health. CDR3s include the opening cysteine and the closing phenylalanine or tryptophan. D genes are given only for firm matches. Clone size is stated in some rows and not others, as once, few, many or a class when expanded.

CDR3 DNA,CDR3 protein,V gene,J gene,clone size,D gene
TGTGCCAGCAGCGAAGACCCAGGGTCCCCCCAAGAGACCCAGTACTTC,CASSEDPGSPQETQYF,TRBV28,TRBJ2-5,.,.
TGTGCCAGCAGCTTAGAACAGGGGACTTCCTACGAGCAGTACTTC,CASSLEQGTSYEQYF,TRBV7-6,TRBJ2-7,.,.
TGTGCCATCAGTGAGTCGAGTCTAGAGCTCTCTGGGGCCAACGTCCTGACTTTC,CAISESSLELSGANVLTF,TRBV10-3,TRBJ2-6,.,.
TGTGCCAGCAGTTTCGGGTCCTTTTATTATAATTCACCCCTCCACTTT,CASSFGSFYYNSPLHF,TRBV27,TRBJ1-6,.,.
TGTGCCAGCACCCTCACTGGAGAGACCCAGTACTTC,CASTLTGETQYF,TRBV11-3,TRBJ2-5,.,.
TGTGCCAGCAGTCCCACGGGTTCCAATCAGCCCCAGCATTTT,CASSPTGSNQPQHF,TRBV27,TRBJ1-5,.,.
TGTGCCAGCAGCTTACCACTGGGGGGGCCCGCAGATACGCAGTATTTT,CASSLPLGGPADTQYF,TRBV7-2,TRBJ2-3,.,.
TGTGCCAGCGGGAGGGGCCCCTACGAGCAGTACTTC,CASGRGPYEQYF,TRBV27,TRBJ2-7,.,TRBD2
TGTGCCAGCAGTCCCTCAGGGCGGGCCTACGAGCAGTACTTC,CASSPSGRAYEQYF,TRBV13,TRBJ2-7,.,.
TGTGCCAGCAGCGGCACCGGGACTAGCGGGAGTCCCGAGCAGTACTTC,CASSGTGTSGSPEQYF,TRBV9,TRBJ2-7,.,TRBD2
TGTGCCAGCGCCTTCGACGGGGGAGATCAGCCCCAGCATTTT,CASAFDGGDQPQHF,TRBV27,TRBJ1-5,.,.
TGTGCCAGCAGCTTCGAGGGGAATCAGCCCCAGCATTTT,CASSFEGNQPQHF,TRBV11-2,TRBJ1-5,.,.
TGTGCTAGCAGCACTACACCAGGGGTAGCCTACAATGAGCAGTTCTTC,CASSTTPGVAYNEQFF,TRBV7-7,TRBJ2-1,.,.
TGTGCCAGCAGTATCCGCTGGGCCGGGGAGCTGTTTTTT,CASSIRWAGELFF,TRBV27,TRBJ2-2,.,.
TGCGCCAGCAGCTTGGAAAACGATTGGGGTGAGCAGTTCTTC,CASSLENDWGEQFF,TRBV5-1,TRBJ2-1,.,.
TGTGCCAGCAGTTTAAACGCGGGCAATCAGCCCCAGCATTTT,CASSLNAGNQPQHF,TRBV28,TRBJ1-5,.,.
TGTGCCAGCAGCGTAGAAGGACAGACGGGCGGGAACACCATATATTTT,CASSVEGQTGGNTIYF,TRBV9,TRBJ1-3,.,.
TGTGCCAGCAGCCCCCCCGGGGTAGTCCCATCAGATACGCAGTATTTT,CASSPPGVVPSDTQYF,TRBV9,TRBJ2-3,once,.